Sequencing of this TCR beta chain was carried out in a study of lymphopenia after photon versus proton radiotherapy. Whole-study results and caveats: Better survival with proton therapy was suggested as possible, not demonstrated. After the lymphocyte nadir, photon-treated repertoires showed oligoclonal expansion, especially of CD8+ Temra cells.

Concerning this clone: Its specificity is not known.

Trimming cost V 2 bases and J 3 bases, with 13 bases left between them. The CDR3 runs to 15 residues. Germline V lookup: CDR1 MNHNY, CDR2 SVGAGI (reference sequence). TCRdb's table, derived via immunoSEQ multiplex PCR, lists solely in-frame clones and lacks some. This table holds 150,000 to 200,000 clones, 88% found once. The source of this sequence is a man aged 45 to 65 with gastric cancer. The chain recombines TRBV6-6 with TRBJ2-5; D is perhaps TRBD1 (6 bases). This specimen was peripheral blood, taken from a patient treated with photon-based radiotherapy. DNA for the CDR3: TGTGCCAGCAGTTACGGTCGGACAGCGAAAGAGACCCAGTACTTC. It yields the protein CASSYGRTAKETQYF.